This is a list of T cell receptor beta chains from one sample in a study of blood T cell repertoires in COVID-19. The method was immunoSEQ multiplex PCR; TCRdb's version includes in-frame clones alone and lacks a portion of them. The data show about 150,000 clones, 80% to 90% seen once. What was sequenced was peripheral blood. The source is a woman aged 40 to 49 with acute or convalescent COVID-19. Both conserved end residues are part of each CDR3. The order of the fields is V gene, D gene, clone size, J gene, CDR3 protein, CDR3 DNA. D genes are given only for firm matches. The size entry is marked missing in some rows and otherwise reads once, few, many or a size class.

v_call: TRBV4-1
d_call: TRBD1
clone_size: .
j_call: TRBJ1-2
cdr3_aa: CASSHATGEGGYTF
cdr3_nt: TGCGCCAGCAGCCACGCGACAGGGGAGGGTGGCTACACCTTC

v_call: TRBV5-1
d_call: .
clone_size: .
j_call: TRBJ1-1
cdr3_aa: CASSSFPGVRAFF
cdr3_nt: TGCGCCAGCAGCTCTTTTCCAGGGGTCCGAGCTTTCTTT

v_call: TRBV2
d_call: TRBD2
clone_size: .
j_call: TRBJ2-3
cdr3_aa: CASSVREASTDTQYF
cdr3_nt: TGTGCCAGCAGTGTTCGGGAGGCTAGCACAGATACGCAGTATTTT

v_call: TRBV7-2
d_call: .
clone_size: .
j_call: TRBJ2-3
cdr3_aa: CASSPGLLLTDTQYF
cdr3_nt: TGTGCCAGCAGCCCGGGACTCCTACTCACAGATACGCAGTATTTT

v_call: TRBV19
d_call: .
clone_size: .
j_call: TRBJ1-2
cdr3_aa: CASSEPRREGANYGYTF
cdr3_nt: TGTGCCAGTAGCGAACCTAGGCGGGAGGGGGCTAACTATGGCTACACCTTC

v_call: TRBV2
d_call: .
clone_size: .
j_call: TRBJ2-3
cdr3_aa: CASSDTFYTDTQYF
cdr3_nt: TGTGCCAGCAGTGACACCTTCTACACAGATACGCAGTATTTT

v_call: TRBV6-5
d_call: .
clone_size: .
j_call: TRBJ2-1
cdr3_aa: CASSYSSLYSYNEQFF
cdr3_nt: TGTGCCAGCAGTTACTCGAGCTTATACTCCTACAATGAGCAGTTCTTC

v_call: TRBV11-2
d_call: TRBD1
clone_size: .
j_call: TRBJ1-4
cdr3_aa: CASSSLQGSFEKLFF
cdr3_nt: TGTGCCAGCAGCTCGTTACAGGGGAGCTTTGAAAAACTGTTTTTT

v_call: TRBV10-3
d_call: TRBD2
clone_size: .
j_call: TRBJ2-3
cdr3_aa: CAISETSGRTDTQYF
cdr3_nt: TGTGCCATCAGTGAGACTAGCGGCCGCACAGATACGCAGTATTTT

v_call: TRBV5-1
d_call: TRBD1
clone_size: .
j_call: TRBJ2-3
cdr3_aa: CATTTGGGDTQYF
cdr3_nt: TGCGCCACGACGACAGGGGGCGGAGATACGCAGTATTTT

v_call: TRBV30
d_call: TRBD1
clone_size: .
j_call: TRBJ2-5
cdr3_aa: CAWATGPETQYF
cdr3_nt: TGTGCCTGGGCGACAGGGCCTGAGACCCAGTACTTC

v_call: TRBV9
d_call: TRBD2
clone_size: .
j_call: TRBJ2-1
cdr3_aa: CASSVDGGFGNEQFF
cdr3_nt: TGTGCCAGCAGCGTAGACGGGGGGTTTGGGAATGAGCAGTTCTTC

v_call: TRBV27
d_call: TRBD1
clone_size: .
j_call: TRBJ1-1
cdr3_aa: CASSLTGTGGVSVETEAFF
cdr3_nt: TGTGCCAGCAGTTTAACCGGGACAGGGGGAGTATCTGTTGAGACTGAAGCTTTCTTT

v_call: TRBV24-1
d_call: .
clone_size: .
j_call: TRBJ1-2
cdr3_aa: CATSEARGGRDYGYTF
cdr3_nt: TGTGCCACCAGTGAGGCTCGCGGGGGACGGGACTATGGCTACACCTTC

v_call: TRBV6-5
d_call: TRBD1
clone_size: .
j_call: TRBJ1-1
cdr3_aa: CASSLDRGMVTEAFF
cdr3_nt: TGTGCCAGCAGTTTGGACAGGGGGATGGTTACTGAAGCTTTCTTT

v_call: TRBV27
d_call: .
clone_size: few
j_call: TRBJ1-5
cdr3_aa: CASSPAGGGNQPQHF
cdr3_nt: TGTGCCAGCAGCCCGGCGGGAGGGGGGAATCAGCCCCAGCATTTT

v_call: TRBV10-3
d_call: TRBD2
clone_size: .
j_call: TRBJ2-3
cdr3_aa: CAISTTSGGDTQYF
cdr3_nt: TGTGCCATCAGTACGACTAGCGGGGGAGATACGCAGTATTTT

v_call: TRBV19
d_call: .
clone_size: .
j_call: TRBJ2-1
cdr3_aa: CASSPSRNEQFF
cdr3_nt: TGTGCCAGTAGTCCGTCGAGGAATGAGCAGTTCTTC

v_call: TRBV10-3
d_call: .
clone_size: .
j_call: TRBJ2-2
cdr3_aa: CAISGSRGNTGELFF
cdr3_nt: TGTGCCATCAGTGGGAGTCGCGGGAACACCGGGGAGCTGTTTTTT

v_call: TRBV30
d_call: TRBD1
clone_size: .
j_call: TRBJ2-6
cdr3_aa: CAGSGTGGSGANVLTF
cdr3_nt: TGTGCCGGATCCGGGACAGGGGGCTCTGGGGCCAACGTCCTGACTTTC

v_call: TRBV27
d_call: .
clone_size: few
j_call: TRBJ1-1
cdr3_aa: CASSYTGYTEAFF
cdr3_nt: TGTGCCAGCAGTTATACGGGATACACTGAAGCTTTCTTT

v_call: TRBV5-6
d_call: TRBD1
clone_size: .
j_call: TRBJ2-7
cdr3_aa: CASSLGGTGFVFDEQYF
cdr3_nt: TGTGCCAGCAGCTTGGGAGGGACAGGATTCGTGTTCGACGAGCAGTACTTC

v_call: TRBV27
d_call: TRBD1
clone_size: .
j_call: TRBJ1-5
cdr3_aa: CASSTRQGSNQPQHF
cdr3_nt: TGTGCCAGCAGTACCAGACAGGGTAGCAATCAGCCCCAGCATTTT

v_call: TRBV5-3
d_call: TRBD1
clone_size: .
j_call: TRBJ2-3
cdr3_aa: CARSAADRGASTDTQYF
cdr3_nt: TGTGCCAGAAGCGCAGCCGACAGGGGGGCCAGCACAGATACGCAGTATTTT

v_call: TRBV14
d_call: .
clone_size: .
j_call: TRBJ1-6
cdr3_aa: CASSQGNWQGKSPLHF
cdr3_nt: TGTGCCAGCAGCCAAGGAAATTGGCAGGGGAAGTCACCCCTCCACTTT

v_call: TRBV28
d_call: TRBD1
clone_size: .
j_call: TRBJ2-1
cdr3_aa: CASIEGTGVNEQFF
cdr3_nt: TGTGCCAGCATCGAGGGGACAGGGGTCAATGAGCAGTTCTTC

v_call: TRBV28
d_call: .
clone_size: .
j_call: TRBJ2-3
cdr3_aa: CAIIGGGTDTQYF
cdr3_nt: TGTGCCATCATAGGGGGAGGCACAGATACGCAGTATTTT

v_call: TRBV5-8
d_call: TRBD2
clone_size: .
j_call: TRBJ2-7
cdr3_aa: CASRLAGAGEQYF
cdr3_nt: TGTGCCAGCAGGTTAGCGGGAGCGGGCGAGCAGTACTTC

v_call: TRBV6-5
d_call: .
clone_size: .
j_call: TRBJ2-1
cdr3_aa: CASSERAVNYNEQFF
cdr3_nt: TGTGCCAGCAGCGAGCGGGCCGTAAACTACAATGAGCAGTTCTTC

v_call: TRBV11-2
d_call: TRBD1
clone_size: .
j_call: TRBJ2-2
cdr3_aa: CASSWTGANTGELFF
cdr3_nt: TGTGCCAGCAGCTGGACAGGGGCGAACACCGGGGAGCTGTTTTTT

v_call: TRBV7-9
d_call: TRBD1
clone_size: .
j_call: TRBJ2-1
cdr3_aa: CASSRTGGDEQFF
cdr3_nt: TGTGCCAGCAGCCGAACAGGGGGCGATGAGCAGTTCTTC

v_call: TRBV11-2
d_call: TRBD2
clone_size: .
j_call: TRBJ2-3
cdr3_aa: CASSLAGGPDTQYF
cdr3_nt: TGTGCCAGCAGCTTAGCGGGGGGGCCAGATACGCAGTATTTT

v_call: TRBV29-1
d_call: TRBD1
clone_size: .
j_call: TRBJ1-1
cdr3_aa: CSVSSQGAYGEAFF
cdr3_nt: TGCAGCGTTTCGTCCCAGGGGGCTTATGGCGAAGCTTTCTTT

v_call: TRBV6-1
d_call: .
clone_size: .
j_call: TRBJ2-3
cdr3_aa: CASTLSGSSRTQYF
cdr3_nt: TGTGCCAGCACCCTATCAGGGTCCTCCCGTACGCAGTATTTT

v_call: TRBV19
d_call: TRBD1
clone_size: .
j_call: TRBJ1-1
cdr3_aa: CASSPPGQGLTEAFF
cdr3_nt: TGTGCCAGTAGCCCTCCGGGACAGGGGCTGACTGAAGCTTTCTTT

v_call: TRBV30
d_call: .
clone_size: .
j_call: TRBJ2-2
cdr3_aa: CAWSVLGSGTGELFF
cdr3_nt: TGTGCCTGGAGTGTTTTGGGGAGTGGCACCGGGGAGCTGTTTTTT

v_call: TRBV7-2
d_call: TRBD1
clone_size: .
j_call: TRBJ1-2
cdr3_aa: CASSNRDRGHYGYTF
cdr3_nt: TGTGCCAGCAGCAACCGGGACAGGGGACACTATGGCTACACCTTC

v_call: TRBV23-1
d_call: TRBD1
clone_size: few
j_call: TRBJ1-5
cdr3_aa: CASSQCGTGLYSNQPQHF
cdr3_nt: TGCGCCAGCAGTCAATGTGGGACAGGATTATATAGCAATCAGCCCCAGCATTTT

v_call: TRBV30
d_call: .
clone_size: .
j_call: TRBJ1-3
cdr3_aa: CAWTLDFSSFGNTIYF
cdr3_nt: TGTGCCTGGACCTTGGACTTCTCCTCTTTTGGAAACACCATATATTTT

v_call: TRBV6-1
d_call: .
clone_size: .
j_call: TRBJ1-1
cdr3_aa: CASSDPDRNTEAFF
cdr3_nt: TGTGCCAGCAGTGACCCAGACAGGAACACTGAAGCTTTCTTT

v_call: TRBV5-1
d_call: .
clone_size: .
j_call: TRBJ1-1
cdr3_aa: CASSLAGVGAEAFF
cdr3_nt: TGCGCCAGCAGCTTGGCCGGGGTAGGCGCTGAAGCTTTCTTT

v_call: TRBV29-1
d_call: .
clone_size: .
j_call: TRBJ1-1
cdr3_aa: CSARATGRYAEAFF
cdr3_nt: TGCAGTGCAAGGGCCACAGGGCGGTACGCTGAAGCTTTCTTT

v_call: TRBV25-1
d_call: TRBD1
clone_size: .
j_call: TRBJ1-1
cdr3_aa: CASSGRTGGTEAFF
cdr3_nt: TGTGCCAGCAGTGGTAGGACAGGGGGCACTGAAGCTTTCTTT

v_call: TRBV6-4
d_call: .
clone_size: .
j_call: TRBJ2-7
cdr3_aa: CASTYEQYF
cdr3_nt: TGTGCCAGCACTTACGAGCAGTACTTC

v_call: TRBV29-1
d_call: .
clone_size: .
j_call: TRBJ1-2
cdr3_aa: CSVDLKSARGAGYTF
cdr3_nt: TGCAGCGTTGATTTGAAATCGGCGCGGGGGGCAGGCTACACCTTC

v_call: TRBV27
d_call: .
clone_size: .
j_call: TRBJ1-1
cdr3_aa: CASSFVLNTEAFF
cdr3_nt: TGTGCCAGCAGTTTCGTCCTGAACACTGAAGCTTTCTTT

v_call: TRBV30
d_call: .
clone_size: .
j_call: TRBJ1-5
cdr3_aa: CAWSSREGSQPQHF
cdr3_nt: TGTGCCTGGAGTTCCCGGGAAGGCAGTCAGCCCCAGCATTTT

v_call: TRBV7-3
d_call: .
clone_size: .
j_call: TRBJ2-1
cdr3_aa: CASSLGEHNEQFF
cdr3_nt: TGTGCCAGCAGCCTGGGCGAGCACAATGAGCAGTTCTTC

v_call: TRBV2
d_call: .
clone_size: .
j_call: TRBJ1-5
cdr3_aa: CASTFLPGFTLQPQHF
cdr3_nt: TGTGCCAGCACGTTCCTCCCAGGTTTCACTCTCCAGCCCCAGCATTTT

v_call: TRBV28
d_call: TRBD1
clone_size: .
j_call: TRBJ2-1
cdr3_aa: CASSLLGQGVNNEQFF
cdr3_nt: TGTGCCAGCAGTTTATTAGGACAGGGGGTAAACAATGAGCAGTTCTTC